This T cell receptor (beta chain) derives from a study of CD8 T cells in ankylosing spondylitis. Germline CDR1 reads SQVTM; CDR2 reads ANQGSEA. This CDR3 region has 13 residues. Trimming took off 6 bases at V and 2 bases at J, with 13 bases between the two ends. This clonotype was observed many times. The antigen is not known. One entry per CDR3 protein, called by TCRdb with MiXCR from the 5' RACE reads. The data show under 250,000 distinct CDR3 sequences, with 8% to 11% seen just once and about 3% held by the top ten. Study results and limitations: Matched ankylosing spondylitis synovial fluid reportedly contained a significantly enriched population of disease-linked clones.

The rearrangement uses TRBV29-1 and TRBJ2-5; D uncertain. This clonotype was sampled from a male donor with ankylosing spondylitis or in good health (not recorded which). The specimen was blood, either unsorted or a sorted T cell fraction (not recorded which). The chain's CDR3 is CSVPGRIQETQYF. CDR3 in DNA: TGCAGCGTCCCCGGGCGTATTCAAGAGACCCAGTACTTC.